This T cell receptor (beta chain) comes out of a study of blood T cell repertoires in COVID-19. TCRdb keeps only in-frame clones here, not all; method: immunoSEQ multiplex PCR. The sample gives more than 50,000 clones, over 90% of which show up once; 3.1% is in the top ten. The V gene lost 4 bases and the J gene lost 6 bases, with 15 bases spanning the gap. Germline CDR1 and CDR2: SEHNR and FQNEAQ (reference sequence). The CDR3 totals 14 residues. The rearrangement links TRBV7-9 to TRBJ1-1; D is perhaps TRBD1 (6 bases). Sequencing was carried out using peripheral blood. The clonotype was recovered from a human donor in a cohort sampled during active COVID-19. CDR3 amino acids: CASSSTGFLSEAFF. For the CDR3, the DNA is TGTGCCAGCAGCTCCACAGGGTTTCTTTCTGAAGCTTTCTTT.